This is a list of T cell receptor beta chains from one sample in a study of OX40 agonist ivuxolimab in advanced cancers. Produced via immunoSEQ multiplex PCR; TCRdb's table is partial and in-frame only. The table has 65,000 to 75,000 clones, 89% seen once; the top ten hold 0.85% to 1.2%. Specimen: CD4+ or CD8+ T cells sorted from blood, collected in a trial of the OX40 agonist ivuxolimab. These receptor sequences come from an adult with an advanced solid tumor such as melanoma, head and neck, liver or kidney cancer. Each CDR3 is given with its conserved first and last residue. The order of the fields is D gene, clone size, J gene, CDR3 length, V gene, CDR3 DNA, CDR3 protein. A D gene is named only where the DNA matches it firmly. Clone size appears in some rows only: once, few, many, or a class for an expanded clone.

.,.,TRBJ2-2,14,TRBV7-7,TGTGCCAGCAGCTTAGGAACTTCCACCGGGGAGCTGTTTTTT,CASSLGTSTGELFF
.,.,TRBJ2-1,13,TRBV7-8,TGTGCCAGCAGCTTCTCGCGGAACAATGAGCAGTTCTTC,CASSFSRNNEQFF
TRBD2,.,TRBJ2-3,17,TRBV5-1,TGCGCCAGCACCGTAAGGACTAGCGGGGTCTACACAGATACGCAGTATTTT,CASTVRTSGVYTDTQYF
.,.,TRBJ2-5,12,TRBV5-1,TGCGCCAGCAGCCCGGCGGCAGAGACCCAGTACTTC,CASSPAAETQYF
TRBD1,.,TRBJ2-1,12,TRBV6-1,TGTGCCACCGGGACAGGGAGGAATGAGCAGTTCTTC,CATGTGRNEQFF
.,.,TRBJ1-2,15,TRBV5-6,TGTGCCAGCAGCTTGAGGGCAGGACTTAACTATGGCTACACCTTC,CASSLRAGLNYGYTF
TRBD2,.,TRBJ2-3,19,TRBV5-1,TGCGCCAGCAGCCCGGGACAGAACCCGGGACTAGCTTACACAGATACGCAGTATTTT,CASSPGQNPGLAYTDTQYF
.,.,TRBJ2-1,16,TRBV5-6,TGTGCCAGCAGCGTTGGTGTGGGTTTTTCTTACAATGAGCAGTTCTTC,CASSVGVGFSYNEQFF
.,.,TRBJ1-1,16,TRBV6-1,TGTGCCAGCAGGGAAGAACGCAGGACGCCGAACACTGAAGCTTTCTTT,CASREERRTPNTEAFF
TRBD1,.,TRBJ1-1,14,TRBV5-1,TGCGCCAGCAGCTCCGGACAGGGTGGAACTGAAGCTTTCTTT,CASSSGQGGTEAFF
TRBD1,.,TRBJ1-1,13,TRBV29-1,TGCAGCGTTGGACAGGGCCTCAACGCTGAAGCTTTCTTT,CSVGQGLNAEAFF
TRBD2,.,TRBJ2-1,16,TRBV7-9,TGTGCCAGCAGCTTAGGGGAGGGTCTGGACCACAATGAGCAGTTCTTC,CASSLGEGLDHNEQFF
TRBD1,.,TRBJ1-1,14,TRBV19,TGTGCCAGTAGTACCGACAGGGCGAACACTGAAGCTTTCTTT,CASSTDRANTEAFF
.,.,TRBJ1-2,13,TRBV5-6,TGTGCCAGCAGACTGGGAGCTAACTATGGCTACACCTTC,CASRLGANYGYTF
.,.,TRBJ1-1,14,TRBV5-1,TGCGCCAGCAGCTTGAGGGCCACCATTACTGAAGCTTTCTTT,CASSLRATITEAFF
.,few,TRBJ1-2,14,TRBV5-1,TGCGCCAGCAGCCAAGGGGGGTCTAACTATGGCTACACCTTC,CASSQGGSNYGYTF
TRBD2,.,TRBJ2-7,14,TRBV30,TGTGCCTGGAGTGAAGCGGGGGGGCGGTACGAGCAGTACTTC,CAWSEAGGRYEQYF
.,.,TRBJ2-3,14,TRBV6-1,TGTGCCAGCAGTGGTCTGGGGCGCACAGATACGCAGTATTTT,CASSGLGRTDTQYF
TRBD1,.,TRBJ2-3,15,TRBV11-1,TGTGCCAGCAACACGGGACAGGGCCCCACAGATACGCAGTATTTT,CASNTGQGPTDTQYF
TRBD2,.,TRBJ2-5,14,TRBV18,TGTGCCAGCTCACCGGTCCTAGCGGCAGAGACCCAGTACTTC,CASSPVLAAETQYF
.,.,TRBJ2-5,15,TRBV5-1,TGCGCCAGCAGCCTAACAGGGGAGCGGGGGGAGACCCAGTACTTC,CASSLTGERGETQYF
TRBD1,.,TRBJ1-2,14,TRBV6-1,TGTGCCAGCAGTGAAGCGCGGGACAGATATGGCTACACCTTC,CASSEARDRYGYTF
.,.,TRBJ1-3,15,TRBV18,TGTGCCAGCTCACCTAAGAGTCCGCGCGGAAACACCATATATTTT,CASSPKSPRGNTIYF
TRBD1,.,TRBJ2-2,14,TRBV2,TGTGCCAGCAGGGACGGGACAGGAACCGGGGAGCTGTTTTTT,CASRDGTGTGELFF
TRBD2,once,TRBJ2-5,15,TRBV18,TGTGCTAGCTCACCGCTAGCGGGGGGGCAAGAGACCCAGTACTTC,CASSPLAGGQETQYF
TRBD1,.,TRBJ1-3,15,TRBV10-2,TGCGCCAGCAGGAGGGGGCCCGAGGCTGGAAACACCATATATTTT,CASRRGPEAGNTIYF
.,.,TRBJ2-7,16,TRBV4-1,TGCGCCAGCAGCCAACCAGGGAATCGGATTGGGTACGAGCAGTACTTC,CASSQPGNRIGYEQYF
.,.,TRBJ1-2,14,TRBV30,TGTGCCTGGACTTTGAATTTTTTAAACTATGGCTACACCTTC,CAWTLNFLNYGYTF
.,.,TRBJ2-2,13,TRBV7-8,TGTGCCAGCAGGCGACAGAACACCGGGGAGCTGTTTTTT,CASRRQNTGELFF
.,.,TRBJ2-3,13,TRBV5-1,TGCGCCAGCAGCTCTGAAGGGCTAGATACGCAGTATTTT,CASSSEGLDTQYF
.,.,TRBJ2-4,18,TRBV4-1,TGCGCCAGCAGCCAAGATAAGCGGACTGCCGGGTTGTCCAGCATTCAGTACTTC,CASSQDKRTAGLSSIQYF
.,.,TRBJ1-6,14,TRBV6-1,TGTGCCAGCAGTGACCGGGCCGCTAATTCACCCCTCCACTTT,CASSDRAANSPLHF
.,.,TRBJ1-1,13,TRBV5-1,TGCGCCAGCAGCTTGTCAATGAACACTGAAGCTTTCTTT,CASSLSMNTEAFF
.,.,TRBJ2-3,14,TRBV2,TGTGCCAGCAAAAAGCGGGTCCCCACAGATACGCAGTATTTT,CASKKRVPTDTQYF
.,.,TRBJ2-2,12,TRBV11-1,TGTGCCAGCAGCTACAACCGGGGGGAGCTGTTTTTT,CASSYNRGELFF
.,.,TRBJ2-3,13,TRBV5-1,TGCGCCAGCAGCGGGCCCAGCACAGATACGCAGTATTTT,CASSGPSTDTQYF
.,.,TRBJ1-1,16,TRBV5-4,TGTGCCAGCAGCTTGCGGGGGGAGCGGCAGAACACTGAAGCTTTCTTT,CASSLRGERQNTEAFF
TRBD1,.,TRBJ2-2,14,TRBV18,TGTGCCAGCTCAGCGACAGGGGTTCCCGGGGAGCTGTTTTTT,CASSATGVPGELFF
.,.,TRBJ2-2,15,TRBV6-5,TGTGCCAGCAGTGGCGTCTGGGGGCAGGTCGGGGAGCTGTTTTTT,CASSGVWGQVGELFF
.,once,TRBJ1-2,12,TRBV27,TGTGCCAGCAGTCCCCTGGGCTATGGCTACACCTTC,CASSPLGYGYTF
.,.,TRBJ1-2,15,TRBV27,TGTGCCAGCAGTTTATCCCCACAGGGCGACTATGGCTACACCTTC,CASSLSPQGDYGYTF
.,.,TRBJ1-3,15,TRBV9,TGTGCCAGCAGCGTAGACGGACTCTCTGGAAACACCATATATTTT,CASSVDGLSGNTIYF
TRBD1,.,TRBJ1-3,16,TRBV30,TGTGCCTGGAGACGCCCGGGACAGGGGGTTGGAAACACCATATATTTT,CAWRRPGQGVGNTIYF